This T cell receptor beta chain was sequenced in a study of read filtering for tumor transcriptome and immune sequencing. As for this clonotype: This may arise from a read error, as a much more abundant clone is one base away.

Germline V CDR1 and CDR2: MNHEY, SVGAGI. The CDR3 covers 13 residues. The library was built from around 0.4 ug RNA with molecular barcoded adaptors for alpha/delta and beta/gamma chains. TCRdb re-called the reads through MiXCR, storing one row per CDR3 protein. The sample comprises 120,000 or so distinct CDR3 sequences, approximately 13% of which are singletons, and roughly 9.6% rests with the top ten. The TCR sequence derives from a donor at least 40 years old with multiple myeloma. The gene calls are TRBV6-5 and TRBJ1-5; D is unresolved. The sequencing sample was made of a population of CD138-negative cells sorted from bone marrow. The CDR3 is CASRDTFNQLQHF. CDR3 DNA: TGTGCCAGCCGTGACACATTCAATCAGCTCCAGCATTTT.